This TCR beta chain emerged from a study of shared clonotypes between healthy human individuals. Whole-study results and caveats: Generally, estimated richness proved larger in naive subsets than it did in memory subsets. Sorted-subset sequencing was shown by rarefaction to be incomplete despite large depth.

Germline V gives CDR1 SNHLY, CDR2 FYNNEI. This CDR3 has 15 amino acids. With 4 bases clipped from V and 8 bases from J, the junction kept 10 bases outside the gene matches. Investigators divided CD4+ cells into CD45RA+ naive and CD45RA-negative memory subsets. Only in-frame clones appear in the TCRdb table, and some are missing; sequencing was by immunoSEQ multiplex PCR. The sample comprises millions of clones, around nine tenths of which are singletons, and around 0.14% rests with the top ten. To note about this clone: The antigen is undetermined.

This chain uses TRBV2 with TRBJ1-4, with 7 bases that match TRBD1. The source material was naive CD4+ T cells sorted from blood. Subset of the sample: CD45RA+ positively selected. The TCR was taken from a man aged 18 to 35 in good health. CDR3 coding DNA: TGTGCCAGCAGTGGACAGGGATTTAGTAGAGAAAAACTGTTTTTT. Its protein product is CASSGQGFSREKLFF.